Each of the 15 T cell receptor beta chains below was sequenced from the same sample in a study of cytomegalovirus exposure and HLA in healthy donors. PCR involved 60 Vbeta and 13 Jbeta primers. Profiled with immunoSEQ multiplex PCR; TCRdb holds only in-frame clones, not every one. The sample has around 170,000 clones; more than 80% are singletons. Sequences were obtained from PBMCs. The origin of the receptors is a woman between 45 and 60 years old in good health and CMV-seropositive.

The chain uses TRBV6-5 and TRBJ1-2; 9 positions agree with TRBD1. The CDR3 consists of 13 residues. Per germline, CDR1 MNHEY and CDR2 SVGAGI. The junction had 3 bases not matched to a gene; V was cut back by 5 bases and J by 5 bases. The CDR3 loop is CASSGTGLYGYTF. The CDR3 DNA sequence: TGTGCCAGCAGTGGGACAGGGCTGTATGGCTACACCTTC.

This rearrangement joins TRBV7-2 to TRBJ2-5, with no clear D. The CDR3 contains 16 residues. V dropped 5 bases and J dropped 4 bases, with 20 bases sitting between them. CDR1 is SGHTA and CDR2 is FQGNSA in the germline V gene. CDR3 loop: CASSQTPQTSAETQYF. CDR3 coding DNA: TGTGCCAGCAGCCAAACACCCCAAACAAGCGCAGAGACCCAGTACTTC.

This chain connects TRBV19 to TRBJ2-5, with TRBD2 matching 8 bases. Per the germline V gene, CDR1 is LNHDA and CDR2 is SQIVND (reference sequence). The CDR3 is 15 residues long. V gave up 3 bases and J gave up 7 bases; unmatched junction bases: 10. The CDR3 region is CASSMVGPAGGTQYF. In DNA form, the CDR3 reads TGTGCCAGTAGTATGGTCGGACCGGCGGGGGGGACCCAGTACTTC.

This clone occurred a few times. The V and J genes are TRBV5-1 and TRBJ1-3, with TRBD1 matching 9 bases. V gave up 0 bases and J gave up 8 bases; unmatched junction bases: 12. Germline lookup yields CDR1 SGHRS and CDR2 YFSETQ. The CDR3 contains 17 residues. The CDR3 DNA is TGCGCCAGCAGCTTGGGGGGACAGGGAGGAGGCGCGGACACCATATATTTT. It yields the protein CASSLGGQGGGADTIYF.

This chain uses TRBV4-2 with TRBJ2-5, with 9 bases identical to TRBD2. The J segment lost 1 base and the V segment lost 0 bases, leaving 3 bases of the junction unmatched. The CDR3 is made up of 16 amino acids. CDR1 and CDR2 (germline): LGHNA, YNFKEQ. CDR3 in amino acids: CASSQEKAGGQETQYF. The DNA of the CDR3 is TGTGCCAGCAGCCAAGAAAAAGCGGGGGGCCAAGAGACCCAGTACTTC.

This clone has only a few counts. V is TRBV11-2 and J is TRBJ2-1; TRBD2 matches 15 bases. The CDR3 has 18 amino acids. J was trimmed by 6 bases and V by 4 bases; bases with no gene match: 10. Looked up from germline, CDR1 is SGHAT and CDR2 is FQNNGV. The DNA for the CDR3 is TGTGCCAGCAGCTCCACCAAACCGGGACTAGCGGGGGGCAATGAGCAGTTCTTC. It yields the protein CASSSTKPGLAGGNEQFF.

The chain couples TRBV28 to TRBJ1-2; D gene ambiguous. With 2 bases removed from V and 8 bases from J, the gap between germline ends came to 15 bases. Germline-derived CDR1 and CDR2 are MDHEN and SYDVKM. The CDR3 is 14 residues long. The CDR3 DNA reads TGTGCCAGCAGTTTAAGAAGGGAGGCAACGGGCTACACCTTC. It specifies CASSLRREATGYTF.

The gene calls are TRBV4-1 and TRBJ2-7, with unresolved D. Per germline, CDR1 MGHRA and CDR2 YSYEKL. Trimming pared 1 base from V and 3 bases from J, leaving 16 bases between. This CDR3 is 16 amino acids long. CDR3 loop: CASSQAFSGSYYEQYF. The DNA of the CDR3 is TGCGCCAGCAGCCAAGCTTTTTCCGGGTCCTACTACGAGCAGTACTTC.

The rearrangement links TRBV5-8 to TRBJ1-2; weak D call: TRBD1 (6 bases). The CDR3 is 14 amino acids. The V end was cut by 7 bases, the J end by 5 bases, with 18 bases between. Germline V gives CDR1 SGHTS, CDR2 YDEGEE. The CDR3 DNA reads as TGTGCCAGCCGCCGTGGGACATTGGCATATGGCTACACCTTC. It codes for CASRRGTLAYGYTF.

This clone has a single count. The V call is TRBV5-1, the J call TRBJ2-6; 11 nucleotides line up with TRBD1. Trimming took 0 bases from V and 4 from J; bases not matched to a gene: 15. Germline CDR1 is SGHRS and CDR2 is YFSETQ. This CDR3 contains 21 residues. The CDR3 loop reads CASSLAKGQGAISTGANVLTF. CDR3 nucleotides: TGCGCCAGCAGCTTGGCAAAAGGACAGGGGGCCATCAGTACGGGGGCCAACGTCCTGACTTTC.

CDR3 region: CASRSGGLGDTQYF. CDR3 coding DNA: TGTGCCAGCCGGAGCGGGGGGCTCGGGGATACGCAGTATTTT. V and J are TRBV25-1 and TRBJ2-3; 9 bases line up with TRBD2. The CDR3 loop spans 14 amino acids. V was pared by 8 bases and J by 6 bases, with 9 bases of the junction left unmatched. Per the germline V gene, CDR1 is MGHDK and CDR2 is SYGVNS.

As to this clone: An end of the junction does not agree with germline; a read error may underlie this. Other nucleotide sequences in the sample specify the same CDR3. The J gene is TRBJ1-6, the V gene TRBV5-1; D is ambiguous. Germline CDR1 is SGHRS and CDR2 is YFSETQ. CDR3 length: 16 amino acids. CDR3 sequence (DNA): TGCGCCAGCAGCTTAGGTTGGGCATCCTATAATTCCCCCCTCCACTTT. This sequence encodes CASSLGWASYNSPLHF.

J is TRBJ2-3 and V is TRBV30; the D is unclear. Germline values: CDR1 GTSNPN, CDR2 SVGIG (reference sequence). Trimming shortened V by 3 bases and J by 2 bases, and 6 bases separated the two germline ends. This CDR3 comprises 12 residues. Written as DNA, the CDR3 is TGTGCCTGGAGCTCGGTCACAGATACGCAGTATTTT. Translated: CAWSSVTDTQYF.

Points on this clone: One junction end does not reproduce the germline sequence, and a read error may be involved. V gene TRBV7-9 combines with J gene TRBJ2-7, with 8 positions matching TRBD1. Germline V gives CDR1 SEHNR, CDR2 FQNEAQ (reference sequence). The CDR3 consists of 14 residues. CDR3 in DNA: TGTTCCAGCAGCCCTGACAGGGGTACCTACGAGCAGTACTTC. This sequence encodes CSSSPDRGTYEQYF. Looking up the rest from reference TRBV7-9 and TRBJ2-7 gives the full variable domain: DTGVSQNPRHKITKRGQNVTFRCDPISEHNRLYWYRQTLGQGPEFLTYFQNEAQLEKSRLLSDRFSAERPKGSFSTLEIQRTEQGDSAMYLCSSSPDRGTYEQYFGPGTRLTVT.

The J gene is TRBJ2-3, the V gene TRBV19; weak D call: TRBD2 (5 bases). In germline, CDR1 is LNHDA, CDR2 SQIVND (reference sequence). Trimming took off 0 bases at V and 6 bases at J, with 7 bases between the two ends. The CDR3 extends over 13 amino acids. CDR3 amino acids: CASSIDRGDTQYF. Written as DNA, the CDR3 is TGTGCCAGTAGTATAGATCGGGGTGATACGCAGTATTTT. The full variable domain, rest sourced from reference TRBV19 and TRBJ2-3, is DGGITQSPKYLFRKEGQNVTLSCEQNLNHDAMYWYRQDPGQGLRLIYYSQIVNDFQKGDIAEGYSVSREKKESFPLTVTSAQKNPTAFYLCASSIDRGDTQYFGPGTRLTVL.